The entry that follows covers one T cell receptor beta chain sequence. V was clipped by 4 bases and J by 13 bases, with 2 bases between them. Germline V gives CDR1 LNHDA, CDR2 SQIVND (reference sequence). The CDR3 is made up of 9 amino acids. The study sampled blood at baseline, cycle 4 day 1, and cycle 7 day 1. These data originate in a study of OX40 agonist ivuxolimab in advanced cancers. Overall study: Three patients got partial responses; one had hepatocellular carcinoma and two had cutaneous melanoma.

Clones were read by immunoSEQ multiplex PCR, and TCRdb kept only the in-frame ones, dropping some. The sample contains 55,000 to 70,000 clones, about 88% of which appear only once. The chain joins TRBV19 to TRBJ1-6; D remains unclear. The TCR comes from an adult with an advanced solid tumor such as melanoma, head and neck, liver or kidney cancer. The sequenced sample was CD4+ or CD8+ T cells sorted from blood, obtained in a trial of the OX40 agonist ivuxolimab. The CDR3 DNA reads TGTGCCAGTAGTAGCCCCCTCCACTTT. This encodes CASSSPLHF.